One sample yielded the 27 T cell receptor beta chains listed below, sequenced in a study of OX40 agonist ivuxolimab in advanced cancers. Sequencing was performed with immunoSEQ multiplex PCR; in TCRdb, only in-frame clones are kept and a portion is missing. Here the sample spans some 35,000 clones, 65% to 85% being singletons. This material consisted of CD4+ or CD8+ T cells sorted from blood, taken in a trial of the OX40 agonist ivuxolimab. The receptor source for this set is an adult with an advanced solid tumor such as melanoma, head and neck, liver or kidney cancer.

This clone was picked up one time. The rearrangement joins TRBV4-1 to TRBJ2-1; D ambiguous. This CDR3 region has 11 residues. Per the germline V gene, CDR1 is MGHRA and CDR2 is YSYEKL. The germline V and J ends were trimmed by 6 bases and 9 bases, with 9 bases remaining between them. CDR3 protein: CASRQLGEQFF. Written as DNA, the CDR3 is TGCGCCAGCAGGCAATTAGGTGAGCAGTTCTTC.

J is TRBJ1-1 and V is TRBV27; 8 bases are shared with TRBD1. Germline CDR1 and CDR2: MNHEY and SMNVEV (reference sequence). The junction had 8 bases not matched to a gene; V was cut back by 6 bases and J by 5 bases. The CDR3 contains 14 residues. The CDR3 sequence is CASRPTGEETEAFF. In nucleotides, the CDR3 is TGTGCCAGCAGACCGACAGGGGAGGAGACTGAAGCTTTCTTT.

The V call is TRBV7-8, the J call TRBJ1-1; 7 bases are a match to TRBD1. The germline V gene has CDR1 SGHVS and CDR2 FQNEAQ. CDR3 size: 13 residues. With 5 bases clipped from V and 7 bases from J, the junction kept 7 bases outside the gene matches. CDR3 amino acids: CASSVGTVGEAFF. The CDR3 nucleotides are TGTGCCAGCAGCGTCGGGACAGTAGGTGAAGCTTTCTTT.

In its sample, this clone ranks as medium-sized. CDR3 region: CASSLMDRGREETQYF. CDR3 DNA sequence: TGTGCCAGCAGCCTGATGGACAGGGGGAGAGAAGAGACCCAGTACTTC. This chain uses TRBV7-9 with TRBJ2-5; 10 nucleotides align to TRBD1. The CDR3 is 16 residues long. Germline assignment: CDR1 SEHNR and CDR2 FQNEAQ (reference sequence). V trimming: 5 bases; J trimming: 3 bases; junction bases outside the gene matches: 9.

This clone was picked up one time. The chain uses TRBV4-1 and TRBJ2-7, with D possibly matching TRBD1 (5 bases). Trimming removed 1 base at V and 4 bases at J, with 11 bases between. The CDR3 has 14 residues. Looked up from germline, CDR1 is MGHRA and CDR2 is YSYEKL. CDR3 nucleotide sequence: TGCGCCAGCAGCCAAGGCCAGGGTTGGTACGAGCAGTACTTC. The encoded protein is CASSQGQGWYEQYF.

The chain is built from TRBV19 and TRBJ2-3, with 8 bases identical to TRBD2. Germline V gene sequence: CDR1 LNHDA, CDR2 SQIVND (reference sequence). V shed 3 bases and J 2 bases; nucleotides not matched to a gene: 10. The CDR3 consists of 17 residues. CDR3 nucleotide sequence: TGTGCCAGTAGTATCCCCCCGGCGGGAGGCTCCACAGATACGCAGTATTTT. Protein product: CASSIPPAGGSTDTQYF.

The rearrangement uses TRBV6-5 and TRBJ1-1; 7 bases map to TRBD1. The CDR3 is 14 amino acids. V lost 5 bases and J lost 0; bases outside the gene matches: 3. Looked up from germline, CDR1 is MNHEY and CDR2 is SVGAGI. CDR3 nucleotide sequence: TGTGCCAGCAGTCCCGGACAGGTGAACACTGAAGCTTTCTTT. It codes for CASSPGQVNTEAFF.

The rearrangement links TRBV6-1 to TRBJ2-1; D gene uncertain. Trimming shortened V by 2 bases and J by 6 bases, and 8 bases separated the two germline ends. The CDR3 length is 13 residues. Germline CDR1 reads MNHNS; CDR2 reads SASEGT. The CDR3 here is CASSEKEANEQFF. The CDR3, as DNA: TGTGCCAGCAGTGAAAAGGAAGCCAATGAGCAGTTCTTC.

This clone was recorded only once. V is TRBV6-1 and J is TRBJ1-1, with D uncertain. V dropped 5 bases and J dropped 0 bases, with 10 bases sitting between them. This CDR3 region has 14 residues. The V gene's germline CDR1 is MNHNS and CDR2 SASEGT. CDR3 nucleotides: TGTGCCAGCAGTTTCGGTCCACTGAACACTGAAGCTTTCTTT. Residues: CASSFGPLNTEAFF.

This chain connects TRBV13 to TRBJ1-1; maybe TRBD1 (6 bases). The germline gives CDR1 PRHDT, CDR2 FYEKMQ (reference sequence). The ends were cut back, 5 bases at V and 1 base at J, with 14 bases in the middle. The CDR3 length is 15 residues. The CDR3 bases are TGTGCCAGCAGCCCGCGGGACACGACGAACACTGAAGCTTTCTTT. Translation gives CASSPRDTTNTEAFF.

This clone was recorded only once. V gene TRBV6-1 combines with J gene TRBJ2-3; weak D call: TRBD2 (5 bases). The germline V and J ends were trimmed by 3 bases and 2 bases, with 15 bases remaining between them. Germline CDR1 is MNHNS and CDR2 is SASEGT. This CDR3 has 16 amino acids. The CDR3: CASSDKGRGFTDTQYF. CDR3 bases: TGTGCCAGCAGTGATAAGGGAAGAGGGTTCACAGATACGCAGTATTTT.

As DNA, the CDR3 is TGTGCCATCAGTGAGTCGATAGGCAGCTACGAGCAGTACTTC. It specifies CAISESIGSYEQYF. The rearrangement joins TRBV10-3 to TRBJ2-7; D remains ambiguous. Trimming stripped 0 bases from V and 3 bases from J, with 9 bases between. CDR3 length: 14 amino acids. Germline V gene lookup returns CDR1 ENHRY and CDR2 SYGVKD.

This clone counts as medium-sized. The gene calls are TRBV7-3 and TRBJ1-1; tentatively, D is TRBD1 (6 bases). The CDR3 is made up of 12 amino acids. With 5 bases removed from V and 10 bases from J, the gap between germline ends came to 14 bases. Germline V gene lookup returns CDR1 SGHTA and CDR2 FQGTGA. CDR3 coding DNA: TGTGCCAGCAGCGGGTACAGGGATCTAGCTTTCTTT. It translates to CASSGYRDLAFF. Complete variable domain (other parts from reference TRBV7-3 and TRBJ1-1): GAGVSQTPSNKVTEKGKYVELRCDPISGHTALYWYRQSLGQGPEFLIYFQGTGAADDSGLPNDRFFAVRPEGSVSTLKIQRTERGDSAVYLCASSGYRDLAFFGQGTRLTVV.

The chain joins TRBV28 to TRBJ1-4; TRBD1 agrees at 7 bases. The CDR3 spans 16 residues. Germline V gives CDR1 MDHEN, CDR2 SYDVKM. V lost 5 bases and J lost 7; bases outside the gene matches: 13. The CDR3 sequence is CASSESDRAGPEKLFF. For the CDR3, the DNA is TGTGCCAGCAGTGAGTCTGACAGGGCTGGGCCTGAAAAACTGTTTTTT.

This clone was counted a single time. The chain couples TRBV7-8 to TRBJ1-2; 10 nucleotides match TRBD1. The CDR3 is 17 residues long. In germline, CDR1 is SGHVS, CDR2 FQNEAQ. V was pared by 1 base and J by 1 base, with 6 bases of the junction left unmatched. The CDR3 sequence is CASSLVDRGPLNYGYTF. The CDR3 nucleotides are TGTGCCAGCAGCTTAGTTGACAGGGGGCCACTTAACTATGGCTACACCTTC. Using reference TRBV7-8 and TRBJ1-2 for the parts outside the CDR3, the full variable domain is GAGVSQSPRYKVAKRGQDVALRCDPISGHVSLFWYQQALGQGPEFLTYFQNEAQLDKSGLPSDRFFAERPEGSVSTLKIQRTQQEDSAVYLCASSLVDRGPLNYGYTFGSGTRLTVV.

V gene TRBV5-6 combines with J gene TRBJ2-7; D is tentatively TRBD1 or TRBD2 (6 bases each). CDR3 length equals 16 residues. Germline V lookup: CDR1 SGHDT, CDR2 YYEEEE. Trimming cost V 0 bases and J 1 base, with 14 bases left between them. CDR3 DNA: TGTGCCAGCAGCTTGGTTCGGGGGCCGTCTTCCTACGAGCAGTACTTC. It is translated as CASSLVRGPSSYEQYF.

J is TRBJ1-1 and V is TRBV4-1; TRBD1 is a possible D gene (5 bases). The CDR3 contains 14 residues. Germline assignment: CDR1 MGHRA and CDR2 YSYEKL. V dropped 5 bases and J dropped 8 bases, with 18 bases sitting between them. Written as DNA, the CDR3 is TGCGCCAGCAGCACCGCTCCTCCGGGACTCGAAGCTTTCTTT. Translating it yields CASSTAPPGLEAFF.

The CDR3 DNA follows: TGCAGCGCCACAGAGGGTAACACCGGGGAGCTGTTTTTT. Translated: CSATEGNTGELFF. The chain recombines TRBV29-1 with TRBJ2-2; maybe TRBD2 (5 bases). Deletions cut 7 bases from V and 2 bases from J, with 11 bases between. Germline values: CDR1 SQVTM, CDR2 ANQGSEA. This CDR3 is 13 amino acids long.

This clone appeared a single time. This chain joins TRBV5-4 and TRBJ2-7, with TRBD1 as a possible D gene (6 bases). The V end lost 2 bases, the J end lost 6 bases, and 12 bases lay between the germline ends. Germline V gene lookup returns CDR1 SGHNT and CDR2 YYREEE (reference sequence). The CDR3 loop spans 13 amino acids. CDR3: CASSFSQGSEQYF. CDR3 bases: TGTGCCAGCAGCTTTTCTCAGGGGAGCGAGCAGTACTTC.

The V call is TRBV19, the J call TRBJ2-1; D possibly corresponds to TRBD1 (6 bases). The length of the CDR3 is 12 residues. Germline-derived CDR1 and CDR2 are LNHDA and SQIVND (reference sequence). V lost 6 bases, J lost 7 bases, and 10 bases lay in between. Here the CDR3 DNA reads TGTGCCAGTAGACAGGGCGGGAATGAGCAGTTCTTC. This translates into CASRQGGNEQFF.

The chain couples TRBV5-4 to TRBJ2-2; 8 nucleotides align to TRBD1. This CDR3 comprises 14 residues. Per germline, CDR1 SGHNT and CDR2 YYREEE (reference sequence). The J segment lost 6 bases and the V segment lost 4 bases, leaving 5 bases of the junction unmatched. The CDR3 loop is CASSPWDRSGELFF. DNA for the CDR3: TGTGCCAGCAGCCCCTGGGACAGGTCCGGGGAGCTGTTTTTT.

The rearrangement joins TRBV4-1 to TRBJ2-1, with a possible D match to TRBD2 (7 bases). The CDR3 loop spans 14 amino acids. Trimming shortened V by 7 bases and J by 3 bases, and 13 bases separated the two germline ends. The V gene's germline CDR1 is MGHRA and CDR2 YSYEKL. CDR3: CASTTGTNYNEQFF. In DNA form, the CDR3 reads TGCGCCAGCACCACAGGGACTAACTACAATGAGCAGTTCTTC.

The chain couples TRBV27 to TRBJ2-1; unclear D gene. V gave up 3 bases and J gave up 0 bases, with 6 bases separating them. The length of the CDR3 is 14 residues. Germline V gives CDR1 MNHEY, CDR2 SMNVEV (reference sequence). CDR3 sequence: CASSFPGSYNEQFF. CDR3 DNA sequence: TGTGCCAGCAGTTTCCCGGGCTCCTACAATGAGCAGTTCTTC.

The CDR3 sequence is CASSQGTGPSYNEQFF. DNA for the CDR3: TGCGCCAGCAGCCAAGGCACAGGACCCTCCTACAATGAGCAGTTCTTC. The V call is TRBV4-1, the J call TRBJ2-1, with D tentatively TRBD1 (5 bases). Trimming removed 1 base at V and 0 bases at J, with 10 bases between. CDR1 is MGHRA and CDR2 is YSYEKL in the germline V gene. This CDR3 comprises 16 residues.

V usage is TRBV29-1 and J usage is TRBJ2-1; possible D gene TRBD2, 6 bases. V shed 3 bases and J shed 14 bases, with 8 bases lying between them. The CDR3 totals 9 residues. CDR1 is SQVTM, CDR2 ANQGSEA, per germline. CDR3 protein: CSVETSKFF. The CDR3 DNA reads TGCAGCGTTGAGACTAGTAAGTTCTTC.

The V call is TRBV5-5, the J call TRBJ2-5; D uncertain. The V end was cut by 1 base, the J end by 0 bases, with 7 bases between. The germline gives CDR1 SGHKS, CDR2 YYEKEE (reference sequence). The CDR3 totals 14 residues. CDR3 loop: CASSLQDYQETQYF. The CDR3 region has the DNA TGTGCCAGCAGCTTGCAGGATTACCAAGAGACCCAGTACTTC.

This clone was detected only a few times. This sequence joins TRBV6-1 and TRBJ2-7; D is perhaps TRBD2 (6 bases). The CDR3 consists of 15 residues. Germline loops: CDR1 MNHNS, CDR2 SASEGT. Trimming removed 2 bases at V and 3 bases at J, with 14 bases between. The CDR3 reads CASSERGDGGYEQYF. The DNA of the CDR3 is TGTGCCAGCAGTGAACGCGGAGACGGGGGCTACGAGCAGTACTTC.